The 15 T cell receptor beta chains in this list originate from one sample, sequenced in a study of cytomegalovirus exposure and HLA in healthy donors. With 60 Vbeta and 13 Jbeta primers, the PCR was carried out. TCRdb's copy holds only in-frame clones and misses some; the assay was immunoSEQ multiplex PCR. The sample consists of about 280,000 clones, roughly 90% of them appearing once. Sequencing used PBMCs. Receptors originate from a woman younger than 35 in good health and CMV-seronegative.

The chain links TRBV9 to TRBJ1-1; TRBD1 matches 8 bases. There are 13 residues in the CDR3. Trimming at V came to 4 bases and at J to 7 bases, leaving 6 bases not matched to a gene. Germline V gene lookup returns CDR1 SGDLS and CDR2 YYNGEE. The CDR3, as DNA: TGTGCCAGCAGCTTCCGAGGACAGGGTGAAGCTTTCTTT. Translating gives CASSFRGQGEAFF.

The chain joins TRBV12-5 to TRBJ2-7; D not certain. Germline V gene lookup returns CDR1 LGHNT and CDR2 FRNRAP. V gave up 3 bases and J gave up 7 bases, with 10 bases separating them. This CDR3 has 12 amino acids. CDR3 in DNA: TGTGCTAGTGGTTTTAGAGTGTTGGAGCAGTACTTC. Amino acids: CASGFRVLEQYF.

The chain uses TRBV11-3 and TRBJ1-1; unclear D gene. Germline assignment: CDR1 SGHNT and CDR2 YENEEA. V gave up 0 bases and J gave up 4 bases, with 12 bases separating them. The CDR3 runs 15 residues. The CDR3, as DNA: TGTGCCAGCAGCTTAGACTCATTTGCGGGCACTGAAGCTTTCTTT. This sequence encodes CASSLDSFAGTEAFF.

V gene TRBV5-1 combines with J gene TRBJ1-3; D is perhaps TRBD1 (5 bases). CDR1 SGHRS and CDR2 YFSETQ come from the germline V gene. Trimming pared 6 bases from V and 0 bases from J, leaving 13 bases between. The CDR3 contains 15 residues. In nucleotides, the CDR3 is TGCGCCAGCACCACAGGATCCAACTCTGGAAACACCATATATTTT. The encoded protein is CASTTGSNSGNTIYF.

The rearrangement uses TRBV5-1 and TRBJ1-3; 7 nucleotides align to TRBD1. CDR3 length: 15 residues. The V and J ends lost 4 bases and 2 bases, in that order; junction bases with no gene match: 6. CDR1 SGHRS and CDR2 YFSETQ come from the germline V gene. This CDR3 is CASSREGAPGNTIYF. The CDR3 DNA sequence: TGCGCCAGCAGCCGGGAGGGGGCGCCTGGAAACACCATATATTTT.

The chain carries TRBV19 and TRBJ2-7, with D possibly being TRBD1 (6 bases). Germline V gene sequence: CDR1 LNHDA, CDR2 SQIVND (reference sequence). The germline V and J ends were trimmed by 2 bases and 2 bases, with 13 bases remaining between them. This CDR3 contains 15 residues. For the CDR3, the DNA is TGTGCCAGTAGTATAAACAGGGACGGAACCTACGAGCAGTACTTC. Translated, it gives CASSINRDGTYEQYF.

The gene calls are TRBV11-3 and TRBJ2-7, with D hard to call. The germline V and J ends were trimmed by 3 bases and 6 bases, with 12 bases remaining between them. From germline, CDR1 is SGHNT and CDR2 YENEEA. The CDR3 runs 13 residues. The CDR3 DNA follows: TGTGCCAGCAGCTTTAGTTCTACCGGCGAGCAGTACTTC. Translation gives CASSFSSTGEQYF. Full variable domain (rest looked up from reference TRBV11-3 and TRBJ2-7): EAGVVQSPRYKIIEKKQPVAFWCNPISGHNTLYWYLQNLGQGPELLIRYENEEAVDDSQLPKDRFSAERLKGVDSTLKIQPAELGDSAVYLCASSFSSTGEQYFGPGTRLTVT.

The V and J genes are TRBV10-3 and TRBJ1-4; 9 nucleotides line up with TRBD1. From germline, CDR1 is ENHRY and CDR2 SYGVKD. J lost 3 bases, V lost 11 bases, and 7 bases had no gene match. This CDR3 region has 14 residues. In DNA, the CDR3 is TGTGCCGCCTCCCGGACAGGGGCTAATGAAAAACTGTTTTTT. Protein sequence: CAASRTGANEKLFF.

J is TRBJ2-7 and V is TRBV18; the match to TRBD2 covers 13 bases. Germline V gives CDR1 KGHSH, CDR2 LQKENI. CDR3 length equals 16 residues. J was trimmed by 2 bases and V by 1 base; bases with no gene match: 2. The DNA of the CDR3 is TGTGCCAGCTCACCACGGGGACTAGCGGGGACCTACGAGCAGTACTTC. Its protein product is CASSPRGLAGTYEQYF. The whole variable domain, filled in from reference TRBV18 and TRBJ2-7, reads NAGVMQNPRHLVRRRGQEARLRCSPMKGHSHVYWYRQLPEEGLKFMVYLQKENIIDESGMPKERFSAEFPKEGPSILRIQQVVRGDSAAYFCASSPRGLAGTYEQYFGPGTRLTVT.

V gene TRBV21-1 combines with J gene TRBJ2-2; the table's D call, TRBD1, has no DNA check behind it. TRBV21-1 is described as a pseudogene. The CDR3 is made up of 17 amino acids. The CDR3 region is CASSSIGTGGYTGELFF. Written as DNA, the CDR3 is TGTGCCAGCAGCAGCATAGGGACAGGGGGCTACACCGGGGAGCTGTTTTTT.

The chain carries TRBV9 and TRBJ2-3; the match to TRBD2 covers 16 bases. The CDR3 sequence is 19 residues long. Per the germline V gene, CDR1 is SGDLS and CDR2 is YYNGEE. V gave up 4 bases and J gave up 2 bases; unmatched junction bases: 10. CDR3 protein: CASSFNMGTSGGVTDTQYF. The CDR3, as DNA: TGTGCCAGCAGCTTCAACATGGGGACTAGCGGGGGGGTCACAGATACGCAGTATTTT.

This chain uses TRBV2 with TRBJ2-7; D is unresolved. The V and J ends lost 1 base and 0 bases respectively, with 10 bases between them. The CDR3 consists of 15 residues. The germline CDR1 and CDR2 sequences are SNHLY and FYNNEI. In DNA form, the CDR3 reads TGTGCCAGCAGTGAAGTTTATAGTACCTCCTACGAGCAGTACTTC. Its translation: CASSEVYSTSYEQYF.

The rearrangement joins TRBV30 to TRBJ2-7; 7 nucleotides agree with TRBD1. Germline V lookup: CDR1 GTSNPN, CDR2 SVGIG (reference sequence). The CDR3 totals 13 residues. The CDR3 DNA reads as TGTGTCGCGTCAACGGCAGGGGGCTACGAGCAGTACTTC. It yields the protein CVASTAGGYEQYF.

The chain employs TRBV19 and TRBJ2-7; D remains unclear. This CDR3 comprises 13 residues. Germline V lookup: CDR1 LNHDA, CDR2 SQIVND (reference sequence). The V and J ends lost 3 bases and 6 bases respectively, with 12 bases between them. The CDR3, as DNA: TGTGCCAGTAGTATTCAAGTAGTCGGCGAGCAGTACTTC. It yields the protein CASSIQVVGEQYF.

The V call is TRBV9, the J call TRBJ1-5; no firm D call. V dropped 0 bases and J dropped 3 bases, with 7 bases sitting between them. The germline V gene has CDR1 SGDLS and CDR2 YYNGEE. The CDR3 has 14 amino acids. The CDR3 nucleotides read TGTGCCAGCAGCGTAGCCGGGAACAATCAGCCCCAGCATTTT. It encodes CASSVAGNNQPQHF.